Presented here are 8 T cell receptor beta chains from one specimen sequenced in a study of shared clonotypes between healthy human individuals (dated by TCRdb to 2020 to 2021). CD8 naive samples consisted of CD45RO-negative cells that were positively selected for CCR7, yielding a CD45RA+CCR7+ population without TemRA cells. Library creation used the immunoSEQ multiplex PCR assay. TCRdb obtained this table from immuneACCESS and retained in-frame rearrangements with V and J assigned. These tables miss some clones; where compared with another copy, unresolved V genes account for less than half of the shortfall, and the remainder is unexplained. The sample table records 800,000 or so clones; approximately 97% of these occur just once. Less than 0.25% of the sample is in the top ten clones. Source material: naive CD8+ T cells sorted from blood. In the paper's terms, the cell subset or site label means: CD45RA+CCR7+. These receptors originate from a young man in good health.

This rearrangement joins TRBV19 to TRBJ2-7, with D unresolved. Deletions cut 8 bases from V and 3 bases from J, with 17 bases between. Germline assignment: CDR1 LNHDA and CDR2 SQIVND (reference sequence). The CDR3 is 14 residues long. The CDR3 sequence is CASSLRPTNYEQYF. CDR3 in DNA: TGTGCCAGTTCCCTCCGACCGACAAACTACGAGCAGTACTTC.

This clone was recorded once. CDR3 region: CASSTSGSSDEQYF. CDR3 nucleotides: TGTGCCAGTAGTACTAGCGGGAGTTCTGACGAGCAGTACTTC. The chain uses TRBV19 and TRBJ2-7, with 10 bases matching TRBD2. The CDR3 loop spans 14 amino acids. Germline CDR1 is LNHDA and CDR2 is SQIVND (reference sequence). V lost 4 bases, J lost 5 bases, and 5 bases stayed unmatched.

V is TRBV27 and J is TRBJ1-4; 7 bases line up with TRBD1. Unmatched junction bases numbered 7, after V lost 4 bases and J lost 8 bases. This CDR3 contains 14 residues. Germline CDR1 reads MNHEY; CDR2 reads SMNVEV (reference sequence). CDR3 protein: CASSSRDRAEKLFF. DNA of the CDR3: TGTGCCAGCAGTTCGAGGGACAGAGCCGAAAAACTGTTTTTT.

The genes are TRBV5-6 and TRBJ1-1, with 7 nucleotides matching TRBD1. CDR1 SGHDT and CDR2 YYEEEE come from the germline V gene. The CDR3 spans 13 residues. V shed 4 bases, J shed 4 bases, and the junction held 4 bases outside the gene matches. CDR3 amino acids: CASSPTGVTEAFF. In nucleotides, the CDR3 is TGTGCCAGCAGCCCTACAGGGGTCACTGAAGCTTTCTTT.

The CDR3: CASSGMTGGYTF. Here the CDR3 DNA reads TGTGCCAGCAGCGGTATGACAGGGGGCTACACCTTC. The gene calls are TRBV7-3 and TRBJ1-2; 7 bases match TRBD1. The CDR3 sequence is 12 residues long. V shed 5 bases and J 8 bases; nucleotides not matched to a gene: 5. Germline V CDR1 and CDR2: SGHTA, FQGTGA. Looking up the rest from reference TRBV7-3 and TRBJ1-2 gives the full variable domain: GAGVSQTPSNKVTEKGKYVELRCDPISGHTALYWYRQSLGQGPEFLIYFQGTGAADDSGLPNDRFFAVRPEGSVSTLKIQRTERGDSAVYLCASSGMTGGYTFGSGTRLTVV.

V usage is TRBV7-9 and J usage is TRBJ1-3; D possibly corresponds to TRBD1 (5 bases). Germline V lookup: CDR1 SEHNR, CDR2 FQNEAQ (reference sequence). This CDR3 has 16 amino acids. V was trimmed by 0 bases and J by 3 bases, leaving 12 bases between them. The DNA for the CDR3 is TGTGCCAGCAGCTTAGCGCGGGTCAGGGATGGAAACACCATATATTTT. It specifies CASSLARVRDGNTIYF.

The chain couples TRBV7-6 to TRBJ1-3, with D unclear. Deletions cut 1 base from V and 0 bases from J, with 10 bases between. This CDR3 spans 16 amino acids. Germline V CDR1 and CDR2: SGHVS, FNYEAQ. The CDR3 is CASSLVFQRSGNTIYF. The CDR3 DNA sequence: TGTGCCAGCAGCTTAGTCTTCCAACGCTCTGGAAACACCATATATTTT.

To note about this clone: The conserved closing phenylalanine or tryptophan is absent in this CDR3, likely reflecting a read error. Because the CDR3's place on the DNA is in doubt, the DNA is left out and the CDR3 is given as listed by TCRdb. The chain recombines TRBV5-6 with TRBJ2-4. Per the germline V gene, CDR1 is SGHDT and CDR2 is YYEEEE. The CDR3 length is 11 residues, termini included. The CDR3 spells CASSLEGSSDI.